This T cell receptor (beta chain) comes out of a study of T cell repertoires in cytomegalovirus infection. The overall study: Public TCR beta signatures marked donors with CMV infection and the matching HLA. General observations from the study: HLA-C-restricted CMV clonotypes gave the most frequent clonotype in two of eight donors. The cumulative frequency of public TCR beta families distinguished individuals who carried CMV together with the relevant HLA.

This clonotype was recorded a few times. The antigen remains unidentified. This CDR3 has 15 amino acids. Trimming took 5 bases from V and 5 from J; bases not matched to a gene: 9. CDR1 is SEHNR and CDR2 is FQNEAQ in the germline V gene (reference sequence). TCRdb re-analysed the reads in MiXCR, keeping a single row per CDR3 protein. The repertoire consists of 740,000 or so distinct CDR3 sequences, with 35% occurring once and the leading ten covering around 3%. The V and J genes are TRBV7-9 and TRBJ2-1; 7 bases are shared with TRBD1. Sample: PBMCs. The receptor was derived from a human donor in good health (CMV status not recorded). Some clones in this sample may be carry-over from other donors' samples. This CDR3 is CASSRRQGPNNEQFF. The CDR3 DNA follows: TGTGCCAGCAGCCGCCGACAGGGCCCCAACAATGAGCAGTTCTTC.